This T cell receptor beta chain was captured in a study of CXCR3-negative and CXCR3-positive naive CD8 T cells. To note about this clonotype: The target antigen is unknown.

Libraries of TRB cDNA were made by 5' RACE and carried UMIs. Reprocessing the 5' RACE reads, TCRdb reports a single entry for every CDR3 protein and omits DNA. The sample's table shows some 60,000 distinct CDR3 sequences. General observations from the study: CXCR3-positive naive cells had more hydrophobic TRB CDR3s than CXCR3-negative naive cells.

The CDR3 consists of 15 residues. The germline V gene encodes CDR1 SGHRS and CDR2 YFSETQ. The sequence derives from a human donor in good health. Some clones in this sample may be carry-over from other donors' samples. Input material: naive CXCR3+ CD8+ T cells from blood. Subset of the sample: CD45RO-CCR7+CD27+CD95- naive CD8+ T cells expressing CXCR3 (TNR3+). V gene TRBV5-1 combines with J gene TRBJ2-5; TCRdb designates TRBD1, a call that cannot be tested without DNA. CDR3 sequence reads: CASSLALGGLETQYF.